Listed below are T cell receptor beta chains from one sample, sequenced in a study of cytomegalovirus exposure and HLA in healthy donors. Assay: immunoSEQ multiplex PCR; the TCRdb copy retains only in-frame clones and omits some. The sample contains about 310,000 clones, 70% to 90% of which appear only once. Sequencing input: PBMCs. Receptors were obtained from a man aged 30-40 years in good health and CMV-seronegative. Both conserved end residues are part of each CDR3. Fields, in order: V gene, J gene, D gene, clone size, CDR3 protein, CDR3 DNA. D genes are given only for firm matches. Expanded clones get a size class; other rows say once, few or many, or leave the size out.

TRBV6-5	TRBJ2-7	NA	NA	CASSYGGRTYEQYF	TGTGCCAGCAGTTACGGCGGCCGTACCTACGAGCAGTACTTC
TRBV15	TRBJ1-3	NA	NA	CAPREVAGNTIYF	TGTGCCCCCCGAGAGGTGGCTGGAAACACCATATATTTT
TRBV15	TRBJ2-3	TRBD2	NA	CATSTGLAGGTDTQYF	TGTGCCACCAGCACCGGACTAGCGGGGGGCACAGATACGCAGTATTTT
TRBV7-9	TRBJ2-7	TRBD1	NA	CASSSGTESPAEQYF	TGTGCCAGCAGCTCCGGGACAGAAAGTCCAGCGGAGCAGTACTTC
TRBV12-5	TRBJ1-1	NA	NA	CASGLVGGPDTEAFF	TGTGCTAGTGGTTTGGTGGGAGGACCGGACACTGAAGCTTTCTTT
TRBV27	TRBJ2-1	TRBD2	NA	CASTGLNNEQFF	TGTGCCAGCACGGGACTAAATAATGAGCAGTTCTTC
TRBV6-5	TRBJ1-2	TRBD1	NA	CASSRDRTYGYTF	TGTGCCAGCAGCCGGGACAGGACCTATGGCTACACCTTC
TRBV21-1	TRBJ2-7	NA	once	CASSKGAGQGDYEQYF	TGTGCCAGCAGCAAAGGGGCGGGACAGGGAGACTACGAGCAGTACTTC
TRBV27	TRBJ2-7	TRBD1	NA	CASSEPGQGRYEQYF	TGTGCCAGCAGCGAACCGGGACAGGGAAGGTACGAGCAGTACTTC
TRBV9	TRBJ2-3	NA	NA	CASSLFLPTGSVNTDTQYF	TGTGCCAGCAGCCTATTCCTCCCCACAGGGTCTGTAAACACAGATACGCAGTATTTT
TRBV28	TRBJ1-5	NA	once	CASSPQWGVKPQHF	TGTGCCAGCAGCCCTCAGTGGGGGGTGAAGCCCCAGCATTTT
TRBV5-6	TRBJ1-1	NA	NA	CASSLAGNTEAFF	TGTGCCAGCAGCTTGGCGGGGAACACTGAAGCTTTCTTT
TRBV13	TRBJ1-2	TRBD1	NA	CASSGRGQGFNYGYTF	TGTGCCAGCAGCGGCAGGGGACAGGGATTTAACTATGGCTACACCTTC
TRBV7-9	TRBJ2-1	TRBD2	NA	CASSPRSGLAGNNEQFF	TGTGCCAGCAGCCCCAGGTCGGGACTAGCGGGGAACAATGAGCAGTTCTTC
TRBV7-6	TRBJ2-5	TRBD1	NA	CASSRTGGETQYF	TGTGCCAGCAGCCGGACAGGGGGAGAGACCCAGTACTTC
TRBV9	TRBJ2-7	NA	NA	CASSVATSYEQYF	TGTGCCAGCAGCGTGGCAACCTCCTACGAGCAGTACTTC
TRBV19	TRBJ1-1	NA	NA	CATKIGGTEAFF	TGTGCCACGAAAATAGGGGGCACTGAAGCTTTCTTT
TRBV2	TRBJ1-1	NA	NA	CASSSPAAGANTEAFF	TGTGCCAGCAGCTCCCCGGCGGCAGGGGCGAACACTGAAGCTTTCTTT
TRBV4-2	TRBJ2-7	TRBD2	NA	CASSQDFWTSGGYEQYF	TGTGCCAGCAGCCAAGATTTCTGGACTAGCGGGGGCTACGAGCAGTACTTC
TRBV7-7	TRBJ1-1	NA	NA	CASSSFGGENTEAFF	TGTGCCAGCAGCTCCTTCGGGGGGGAGAACACTGAAGCTTTCTTT
TRBV27	TRBJ2-7	NA	once	CASKDRLAYEQYF	TGTGCCAGCAAAGACAGGCTGGCCTACGAGCAGTACTTC
TRBV11-2	TRBJ2-5	NA	NA	CASSLEGGIQETQYF	TGTGCCAGCAGCTTAGAGGGAGGAATCCAAGAGACCCAGTACTTC
TRBV7-9	TRBJ2-2	NA	NA	CASSLAQGYTGELFF	TGTGCCAGCAGCTTAGCCCAGGGCTACACCGGGGAGCTGTTTTTT
TRBV27	TRBJ2-1	NA	NA	CASSTYSYNEQFF	TGTGCCAGCAGTACCTACTCCTACAATGAGCAGTTCTTC
TRBV20-1	TRBJ1-2	NA	once	CSAPRQVGYTF	TGCAGTGCTCCCCGACAGGTTGGCTACACCTTC
TRBV13	TRBJ2-3	NA	NA	CASSSRAQGWDTQYF	TGTGCCAGCAGCTCCCGGGCCCAGGGTTGGGATACGCAGTATTTT
TRBV4-1	TRBJ2-1	NA	NA	CASSQAAGYEQFF	TGCGCCAGCAGCCAAGCTGCGGGCTATGAGCAGTTCTTC